Below, 26 T cell receptor beta chains from the same sample are listed, as sequenced in a study of blood T cells in healthy people across ages. A second PCR, run for roughly 7 to 12 cycles, used a sample-barcoded 5' primer plus a J-beta primer mix. TCRdb re-called the 5' RACE reads with MiXCR, one entry per CDR3 protein. The sample yields hundreds of thousands of distinct CDR3 sequences, 58% seen once. Sequenced sample: blood. The receptors shown here come from a young man in good health.

The V call is TRBV20-1, the J call TRBJ2-7; 7 bases line up with TRBD1. Germline CDR1 is DFQATT and CDR2 is SNEGSKA (reference sequence). Trimming removed 0 bases from V and 3 bases from J; junction bases left unmatched: 5. The CDR3 totals 14 residues. CDR3 nucleotides: TGCAGTGCTAGAGAAAGGACAGGCCACTACGAGCAGTACTTC. This gives the protein CSARERTGHYEQYF.

This clonotype was seen more than once but under ten times. CDR3 sequence: CASSLFSQSALYATNEKLFF. The CDR3 DNA reads TGTGCCAGCAGTTTATTTTCCCAATCGGCCTTATATGCAACTAATGAAAAACTGTTTTTT. The chain carries TRBV27 and TRBJ1-4; D not resolved. The CDR3 length is 20 residues. Looked up from germline, CDR1 is MNHEY and CDR2 is SMNVEV (reference sequence). With 1 base removed from V and 0 bases from J, the gap between germline ends came to 21 bases.

J is TRBJ2-1 and V is TRBV29-1; D may be TRBD1 (6 bases). Germline V gives CDR1 SQVTM, CDR2 ANQGSEA. There are 13 residues in the CDR3. Trimming stripped 6 bases from V and 6 bases from J, with 15 bases between. The chain's CDR3 is CSVAPTGSNEQFF. The CDR3 nucleotides are TGCAGCGTGGCCCCAACAGGGAGCAATGAGCAGTTCTTC.

This clonotype was counted a single time. The gene calls are TRBV20-1 and TRBJ2-1; 10 bases are shared with TRBD2. V shed 5 bases and J 7 bases; nucleotides not matched to a gene: 17. Germline values: CDR1 DFQATT, CDR2 SNEGSKA (reference sequence). The CDR3 has 17 amino acids. CDR3 nucleotides: TGCAGTGCTCCTTACTTACCAAGTAGCGGGAGGAGGAATGAGCAGTTCTTC. Its translation: CSAPYLPSSGRRNEQFF.

This clonotype was detected a few times. This rearrangement joins TRBV18 to TRBJ1-2; 7 bases map to TRBD1. This CDR3 spans 13 amino acids. The germline V gene has CDR1 KGHSH and CDR2 LQKENI. The junction had 2 bases not matched to a gene; V was cut back by 2 bases and J by 5 bases. CDR3 DNA sequence: TGTGCCAGCTCACCAGGACAGGAGTATGGCTACACCTTC. Amino acids: CASSPGQEYGYTF.

The chain recombines TRBV4-2 with TRBJ1-5; a weak D match, TRBD1 (5 bases). The CDR3 length is 16 residues. Germline CDR1 is LGHNA and CDR2 is YNFKEQ. V was pared by 0 bases and J by 5 bases, with 14 bases between. The CDR3 here is CASSQDPGVPHQPQHF. CDR3 bases: TGTGCCAGCAGCCAAGATCCGGGGGTTCCCCATCAGCCCCAGCATTTT.

The chain employs TRBV29-1 and TRBJ2-5, with D perhaps being TRBD1 or TRBD2 (5 bases each). CDR1 SQVTM and CDR2 ANQGSEA come from the germline V gene. CDR3 length: 12 amino acids. The V end was cut by 7 bases, the J end by 5 bases, with 14 bases between. The CDR3 here is CSASRGGETQYF. CDR3 nucleotide sequence: TGCAGCGCTTCGAGGGGTGGGGAGACCCAGTACTTC.

The chain joins TRBV2 to TRBJ2-1; D is possibly TRBD1 or TRBD2 (7 bases each). CDR1 is SNHLY, CDR2 FYNNEI, per germline. The CDR3 covers 13 residues. V dropped 7 bases and J dropped 14 bases, with 21 bases sitting between them. CDR3 DNA sequence: TGTGCCAGCAAGGGACAGCTGGCCGGGAGGAAGTTCTTC. It is translated as CASKGQLAGRKFF.

This chain uses TRBV5-5 with TRBJ1-2; 8 bases are a match to TRBD1. The CDR3 loop spans 16 amino acids. V trimming: 4 bases; J trimming: 2 bases; junction bases outside the gene matches: 10. From germline, CDR1 is SGHKS and CDR2 YYEKEE (reference sequence). CDR3 amino acids: CASSGTGGGYNYGYTF. The CDR3 DNA is TGTGCCAGCAGCGGAACAGGGGGTGGTTACAACTATGGCTACACCTTC. Full variable domain (remainder filled in from reference TRBV5-5 and TRBJ1-2): DAGVTQSPTHLIKTRGQQVTLRCSPISGHKSVSWYQQVLGQGPQFIFQYYEKEERGRGNFPDRFSARQFPNYSSELNVNALLLGDSALYLCASSGTGGGYNYGYTFGSGTRLTVV.

The V and J genes are TRBV7-2 and TRBJ2-7, with 7 nucleotides matching TRBD1. J gave up 7 bases and V 1 base, and 10 bases lay outside the gene matches. This CDR3 has 15 residues. Looked up from germline, CDR1 is SGHTA and CDR2 is FQGNSA. The CDR3 sequence is CASSLGGQPQGEQYF. CDR3 coding DNA: TGTGCCAGCAGCTTAGGGGGACAGCCCCAAGGTGAGCAGTACTTC.

Here the CDR3 DNA reads TGCAGCGTTGAAAGCTCAGGGAAGGACGAGCAGTACTTC. Translation: CSVESSGKDEQYF. The chain recombines TRBV29-1 with TRBJ2-7; D is perhaps TRBD1 (5 bases). Germline V gives CDR1 SQVTM, CDR2 ANQGSEA. V lost 2 bases, J lost 5 bases, and 13 bases lay in between. The CDR3 runs 13 residues.

The CDR3 DNA is TGCAACTTTGGGCAAGAGACCCAGTACTTC. Translated: CNFGQETQYF. The chain joins TRBV29-1 to TRBJ2-5; D is ambiguous. The CDR3 consists of 10 residues. Germline CDR1 reads SQVTM; CDR2 reads ANQGSEA.

This sequence joins TRBV5-1 and TRBJ1-2; D ambiguous. Trimming removed 2 bases from V and 7 bases from J, with 18 bases in between. The CDR3 is made up of 15 amino acids. Germline V gene lookup returns CDR1 SGHRS and CDR2 YFSETQ. CDR3 nucleotide sequence: TGCGCCAGCAGCTTAGGGCTTCCTTCCCCTATTGGCTACACCTTC. Protein product: CASSLGLPSPIGYTF. The full variable domain, rest sourced from reference TRBV5-1 and TRBJ1-2, is KAGVTQTPRYLIKTRGQQVTLSCSPISGHRSVSWYQQTPGQGLQFLFEYFSETQRNKGNFPGRFSGRQFSNSRSEMNVSTLELGDSALYLCASSLGLPSPIGYTFGSGTRLTVV.

In this sample, this clonotype turned up a few times. The chain employs TRBV28 and TRBJ2-6, with D possibly being TRBD2 (6 bases). The CDR3 runs 15 residues. The ends were cut back, 6 bases at V and 2 bases at J, with 11 bases in the middle. Germline assignment: CDR1 MDHEN and CDR2 SYDVKM. CDR3 sequence (DNA): TGTGCCAGCAGCTCCCCGGGAGCTGGGGCCAACGTCCTGACTTTC. Residues: CASSSPGAGANVLTF. Supplemented by reference TRBV28 and TRBJ2-6, the full variable domain reads DVKVTQSSRYLVKRTGEKVFLECVQDMDHENMFWYRQDPGLGLRLIYFSYDVKMKEKGDIPEGYSVSREKKERFSLILESASTNQTSMYLCASSSPGAGANVLTFGAGSRLTVL.

The chain has TRBV20-1 and TRBJ2-7; TRBD2 aligns across 13 bases. The germline gives CDR1 DFQATT, CDR2 SNEGSKA (reference sequence). Losses at the gene ends were 6 bases for V and 3 bases for J; bases not matched to a gene: 8. The length of the CDR3 is 15 residues. CDR3 loop: CSAQTSGRIGYEQYF. The CDR3 DNA reads as TGCAGTGCCCAGACTAGCGGGAGGATAGGCTACGAGCAGTACTTC.

The gene calls are TRBV20-1 and TRBJ2-3; TRBD2 agrees at 8 bases. The trim removed 3 bases at V and 0 bases at J, leaving 5 bases unmatched. From germline, CDR1 is DFQATT and CDR2 SNEGSKA (reference sequence). This CDR3 contains 15 residues. The CDR3 nucleotides are TGCAGTGCTAGGTCACTAGCGGCAAGCACAGATACGCAGTATTTT. It specifies CSARSLAASTDTQYF.

The gene calls are TRBV7-2 and TRBJ2-1; no clear D gene. CDR3 length: 13 amino acids. V shed 3 bases and J shed 5 bases, with 8 bases lying between them. Germline V gene data show CDR1 as SGHTA and CDR2 as FQGNSA. This CDR3 reads CASSLELDNEQFF. For the CDR3, the DNA is TGTGCCAGCAGCTTGGAATTGGACAATGAGCAGTTCTTC.

In its sample, this clonotype was seen many times. V and J are TRBV4-3 and TRBJ2-6; D call uncertain. V was shortened by 0 bases and J by 0 bases, with 0 bases between the two germline ends. Per germline, CDR1 LGHNA and CDR2 YSLEER. The CDR3 covers 14 residues. The DNA for the CDR3 is TGCGCCAGCAGCCAAGACTCTGGGGCCAACGTCCTGACTTTC. This sequence encodes CASSQDSGANVLTF.

The chain uses TRBV2 and TRBJ2-4; D remains unclear. The CDR3 spans 14 residues. Germline assignment: CDR1 SNHLY and CDR2 FYNNEI. V was trimmed by 0 bases and J by 7 bases, leaving 10 bases between them. CDR3 nucleotide sequence: TGTGCCAGCAGTGAAGCGCCCTCCCCGAACATTCAGTACTTC. As protein: CASSEAPSPNIQYF.

This clonotype turned up a few times. The CDR3 DNA sequence: TGTGCCAGCAGCTCCCTAGCTACCTGGCAGTTCTTC. Its protein product is CASSSLATWQFF. The V and J genes are TRBV7-2 and TRBJ2-1, with D perhaps matching TRBD2 (5 bases). The CDR3 is 12 amino acids. V was clipped by 4 bases and J by 12 bases, with 13 bases between them. Looked up from germline, CDR1 is SGHTA and CDR2 is FQGNSA.

Only a few counts were recorded for this clonotype. This chain links TRBV11-1 with TRBJ2-3, with D tentatively TRBD2 (5 bases). From germline, CDR1 is SGHAT and CDR2 FQDESV (reference sequence). V was cut by 5 bases and J by 0 bases, with 12 bases left in between. The CDR3 consists of 15 residues. The CDR3 DNA is TGTGCCAGCAGCAAGCGGAGCCCTAGCACAGATACGCAGTATTTT. Protein product: CASSKRSPSTDTQYF.

The chain is built from TRBV7-3 and TRBJ2-1; D is unresolved. Germline-derived CDR1 and CDR2 are SGHTA and FQGTGA. V was shortened by 5 bases and J by 10 bases, with 15 bases between the two germline ends. The CDR3 totals 13 residues. CDR3 bases: TGTGCCAGCAGCGTAGGTGCGGAAAGGGAGCAGTTCTTC. It translates to CASSVGAEREQFF.

The V call is TRBV20-1, the J call TRBJ2-7, with TRBD2 as a possible D gene (6 bases). Germline V gives CDR1 DFQATT, CDR2 SNEGSKA (reference sequence). The length of the CDR3 is 13 residues. Trimming pared 6 bases from V and 1 base from J, leaving 13 bases between. The CDR3 loop is CSAPTDYSYEQYF. DNA for the CDR3: TGCAGTGCCCCAACGGACTATTCCTACGAGCAGTACTTC.

In its sample, this clonotype was seen once. The CDR3 spells CASYETGFNEQFF. CDR3 DNA sequence: TGTGCCAGCTATGAGACAGGGTTCAATGAGCAGTTCTTC. The J gene is TRBJ2-1, the V gene TRBV5-6; 7 bases align to TRBD1. This CDR3 is built from 13 residues. Germline V lookup: CDR1 SGHDT, CDR2 YYEEEE. With 7 bases clipped from V and 6 bases from J, the junction kept 7 bases outside the gene matches.

This rearrangement joins TRBV20-1 to TRBJ2-7; 8 bases map to TRBD1. Germline CDR1 is DFQATT and CDR2 is SNEGSKA (reference sequence). CDR3 length: 13 residues. V was clipped by 3 bases and J by 2 bases; unmatched bases: 3. The CDR3 region is CSASGTGPYEQYF. CDR3 sequence (DNA): TGCAGTGCTAGTGGGACAGGCCCCTACGAGCAGTACTTC.

The chain combines TRBV5-1 with TRBJ1-5; D is unclear. Germline CDR1 is SGHRS and CDR2 is YFSETQ. The length of the CDR3 is 13 residues. The V and J ends lost 4 bases and 7 bases respectively, with 12 bases between them. The CDR3 here is CASSTGPWQPQHF. The CDR3 DNA reads as TGCGCCAGCAGCACGGGCCCTTGGCAGCCCCAGCATTTT.